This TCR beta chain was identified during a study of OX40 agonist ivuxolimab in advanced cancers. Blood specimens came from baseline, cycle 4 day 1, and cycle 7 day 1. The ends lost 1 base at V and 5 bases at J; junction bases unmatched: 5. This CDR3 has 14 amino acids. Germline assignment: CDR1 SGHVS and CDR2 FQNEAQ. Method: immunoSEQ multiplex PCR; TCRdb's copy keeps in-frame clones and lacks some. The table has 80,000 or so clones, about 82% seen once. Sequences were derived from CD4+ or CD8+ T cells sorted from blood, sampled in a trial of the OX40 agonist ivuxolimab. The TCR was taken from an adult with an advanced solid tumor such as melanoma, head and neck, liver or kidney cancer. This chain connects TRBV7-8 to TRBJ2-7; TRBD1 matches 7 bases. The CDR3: CASSLGTGVHEQYF. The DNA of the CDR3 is TGTGCCAGCAGCTTAGGGACAGGTGTCCACGAGCAGTACTTC.